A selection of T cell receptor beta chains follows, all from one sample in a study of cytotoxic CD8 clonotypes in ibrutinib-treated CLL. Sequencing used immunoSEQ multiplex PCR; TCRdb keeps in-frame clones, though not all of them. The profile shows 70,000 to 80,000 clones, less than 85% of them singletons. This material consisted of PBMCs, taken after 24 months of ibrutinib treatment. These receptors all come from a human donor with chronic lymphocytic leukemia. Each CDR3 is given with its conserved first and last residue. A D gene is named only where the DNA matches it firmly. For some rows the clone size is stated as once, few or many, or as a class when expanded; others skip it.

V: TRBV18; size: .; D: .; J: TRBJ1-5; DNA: TGTGCCAGCTCACCATTTGGGGGCGGCAACAATCAGCCCCAGCATTTT; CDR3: CASSPFGGGNNQPQHF
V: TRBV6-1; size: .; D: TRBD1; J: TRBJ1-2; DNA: TGTGCCAGCAGTGGATGGGACAGGGGTGCTCCGAACTATGGCTACACCTTC; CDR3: CASSGWDRGAPNYGYTF
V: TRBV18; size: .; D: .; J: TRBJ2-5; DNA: TGTGCCAGCTCACAGGGAGTGCAAGAGACCCAGTACTTC; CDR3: CASSQGVQETQYF
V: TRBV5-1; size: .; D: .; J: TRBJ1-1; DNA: TGCGCCAGCAGCATGATAACGCATACCGGGGCGAGATCTGAAGCTTTCTTT; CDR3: CASSMITHTGARSEAFF
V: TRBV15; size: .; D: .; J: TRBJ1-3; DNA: TGTGCCACCAGCAGAGATCTTCGGAACTCTGGAAACACCATATATTTT; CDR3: CATSRDLRNSGNTIYF
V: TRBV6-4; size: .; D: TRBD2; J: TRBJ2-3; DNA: TGTGCCAGCAGTGACTCCGCGGGAGGGGCAGATACGCAGTATTTT; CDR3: CASSDSAGGADTQYF
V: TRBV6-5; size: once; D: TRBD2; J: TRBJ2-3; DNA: TGTGCCAGCAGTTTTAGCGGGAGGCAGTATTTT; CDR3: CASSFSGRQYF
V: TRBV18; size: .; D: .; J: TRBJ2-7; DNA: TGTGCCAGCTCACGGGTCGGGGCTAGCTTTTCCTACGAGCAGTACTTC; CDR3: CASSRVGASFSYEQYF
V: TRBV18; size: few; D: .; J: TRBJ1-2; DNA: TGTGCCAGCTCACCAGCAGGTTCTCGCTACGGCTACACCTTC; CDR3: CASSPAGSRYGYTF
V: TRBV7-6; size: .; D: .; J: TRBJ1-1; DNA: TGTGCCAGCAGCTTAGGGCAGGGAACTGAAGCTTTCTTT; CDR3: CASSLGQGTEAFF
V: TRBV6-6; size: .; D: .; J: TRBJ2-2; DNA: TGTGCCAGCAGTCAACTGAACACCGGGGAGCTGTTTTTT; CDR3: CASSQLNTGELFF
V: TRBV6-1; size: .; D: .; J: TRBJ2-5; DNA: TGTGCCAGCAGACGAGAGTACCAAGAGACCCAGTACTTC; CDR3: CASRREYQETQYF
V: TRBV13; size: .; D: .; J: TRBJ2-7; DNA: TGTGCCAGCAGCTTCGGGAGTTCCTACGAGCAGTACTTC; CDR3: CASSFGSSYEQYF
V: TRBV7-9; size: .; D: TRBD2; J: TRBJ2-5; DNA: TGTGCCAGCAGCTACGGGACTAGCGGGAGTCGGCAGTACTTC; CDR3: CASSYGTSGSRQYF
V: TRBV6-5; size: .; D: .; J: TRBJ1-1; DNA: TGTGCCAGCAGTCCTGGCGGGGGGCGGACTGAAGCTTTCTTT; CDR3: CASSPGGGRTEAFF
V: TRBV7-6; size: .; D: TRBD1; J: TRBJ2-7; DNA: TGTGCCAGCAGCTCGATTGGGACAGGGGGCCTCTACGAGCAGTACTTC; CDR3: CASSSIGTGGLYEQYF
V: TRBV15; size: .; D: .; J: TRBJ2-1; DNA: TGTGCCACCAGCAGAGACCCCGATGAGCAGTTCTTC; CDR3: CATSRDPDEQFF
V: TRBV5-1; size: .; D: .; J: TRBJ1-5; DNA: TGCGCCAGCAGCTTGGATGCAGGCCCATATCAGCCCCAGCATTTT; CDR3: CASSLDAGPYQPQHF
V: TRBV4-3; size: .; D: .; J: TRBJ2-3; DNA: TGCGCCAGCAGCCAAGAATCGGCGAGTAGCACAGATACGCAGTATTTT; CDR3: CASSQESASSTDTQYF
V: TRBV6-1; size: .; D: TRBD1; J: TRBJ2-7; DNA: TGTGCCAGCAGTGAAGGGACAGGGACCTACGAGCAGTACTTC; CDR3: CASSEGTGTYEQYF
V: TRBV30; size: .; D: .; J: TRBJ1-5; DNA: TGTGCCTGGAGTCGGGGTCTGGAGGGTCAGCCCCAGCATTTT; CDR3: CAWSRGLEGQPQHF
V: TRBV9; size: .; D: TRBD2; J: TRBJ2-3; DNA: TGTGCCAGCAGCGTAGGTTCTAGCGGGAGTACAGATACGCAGTATTTT; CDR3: CASSVGSSGSTDTQYF
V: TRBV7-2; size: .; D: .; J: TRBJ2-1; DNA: TGTGCCAGCAGCCACCGGGACTCCTACAATGAGCAGTTCTTC; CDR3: CASSHRDSYNEQFF
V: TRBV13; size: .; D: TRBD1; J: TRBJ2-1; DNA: TGTGCCAGCAGTGAAAAGTGGGGACAGTACAATGAGCAGTTCTTC; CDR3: CASSEKWGQYNEQFF
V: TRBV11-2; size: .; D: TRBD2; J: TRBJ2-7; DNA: TGTGCCAGCAGCTTAGGGTTTCTAGCGGGAGGTTCGGGGGAGCAGTACTTC; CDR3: CASSLGFLAGGSGEQYF
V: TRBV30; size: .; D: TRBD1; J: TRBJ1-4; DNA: TGTGCCTGGAGTGTACCTGGAGGGGGCCGAACTAATGAAAAACTGTTTTTT; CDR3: CAWSVPGGGRTNEKLFF
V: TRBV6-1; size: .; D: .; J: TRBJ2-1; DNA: TGTGCCAGCAATCCACAGGGTTTAGCGGACAATGAGCAGTTCTTC; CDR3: CASNPQGLADNEQFF
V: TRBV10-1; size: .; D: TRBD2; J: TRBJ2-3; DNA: TGCGCCAGCAGTGAAGGGCTAGCGGTGGGGGGAGATACGCAGTATTTT; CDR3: CASSEGLAVGGDTQYF
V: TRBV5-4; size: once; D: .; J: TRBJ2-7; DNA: TGTGCCAGCAGCTTGGCCGGGGAGCAGTACTTC; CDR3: CASSLAGEQYF
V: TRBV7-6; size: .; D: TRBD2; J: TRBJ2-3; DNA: TGTGCCAGCAGCTTAGGGGTAGCGGGATTCACAGATACGCAGTATTTT; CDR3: CASSLGVAGFTDTQYF
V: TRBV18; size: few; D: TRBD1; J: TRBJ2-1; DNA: TGTGCCAGCTCACCCCGGACAGGGATCAATGAGCAGTTCTTC; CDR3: CASSPRTGINEQFF
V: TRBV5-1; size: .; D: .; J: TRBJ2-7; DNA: TGCGCCAGCAGCCCCCGGGATACCTCCTACGAGCAGTACTTC; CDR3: CASSPRDTSYEQYF
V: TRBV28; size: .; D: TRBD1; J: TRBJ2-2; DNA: TGTGCCAGCAGTTCAAGGGGACAGGGGGCGAACACCGGGGAGCTGTTTTTT; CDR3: CASSSRGQGANTGELFF
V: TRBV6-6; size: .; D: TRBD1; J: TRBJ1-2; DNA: TGTGCCAGCACCCCGGACAGGGACTATCGCGGCTACACCTTC; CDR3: CASTPDRDYRGYTF
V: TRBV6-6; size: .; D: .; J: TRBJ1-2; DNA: TGTGCCAGCAGTCACAGGGAAGAGGGCTACACCTTC; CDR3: CASSHREEGYTF
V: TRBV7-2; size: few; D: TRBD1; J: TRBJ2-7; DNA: TGTGCCAGCAGCCCAGTGGACAGGGCATTTTTCCACGAGCAGTACTTC; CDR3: CASSPVDRAFFHEQYF
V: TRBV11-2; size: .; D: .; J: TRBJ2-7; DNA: TGTGCCAGCAGCTTAGAGCTCAATCGGGACGAGCAGTACTTC; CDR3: CASSLELNRDEQYF
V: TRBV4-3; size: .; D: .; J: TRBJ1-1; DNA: TGCGCCAGCAGCCAAGATTTCGGGGGGGCTGAAGCTTTCTTT; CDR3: CASSQDFGGAEAFF
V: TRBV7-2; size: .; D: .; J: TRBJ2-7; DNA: TGTGCCAGCAGCTTAGCTTCACTAGTTGACGAGCAGTACTTC; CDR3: CASSLASLVDEQYF
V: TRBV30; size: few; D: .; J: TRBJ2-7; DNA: TGTGCCTGGAGTGTTCAAGGCCCGGGAACAGCCTACGAGCAGTACTTC; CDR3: CAWSVQGPGTAYEQYF